This T cell receptor (beta chain) was profiled in a study of monozygotic twins with inflammatory bowel disease. Germline V gene data show CDR1 as SNHLY and CDR2 as FYNNEI. The CDR3 sequence is 18 residues long. UMIs were attached via template switching, each with a 6-nucleotide sample barcode. For each CDR3 protein, TCRdb gives one entry from its re-call of the 5' RACE reads, without DNA. This sample contains 190,000 or so distinct CDR3 sequences. As concerns this clonotype: Antigen specificity is unknown.

Study results and caveats: Those with IBD had lower TCRbeta diversity (inverse Simpson) than their healthy co-twins did. There were differing immunosuppressive treatments, which may have added variability to patient repertoires. No difference in repertoire similarity was seen between concordant and discordant twins, possibly because power was limited.

This clonotype was sampled from a human donor with ulcerative colitis or Crohn's disease, or a healthy co-twin of an affected twin (not recorded which). The gene calls are TRBV2 and TRBJ2-1; TCRdb names TRBD1, which stays unverified in the absence of DNA. The sample comprised blood. The CDR3 here is CAIDDRGLGLYSYNEQFF.